What follows are 6 T cell receptor beta chains derived from one specimen sequenced in a study of blood T cell repertoires in COVID-19. TCRdb keeps only in-frame clones here, not all; method: immunoSEQ multiplex PCR. The sample holds 210,000 or so clones, over 80% seen once. Sequences were obtained from peripheral blood. These receptors were taken from a man between 25 and 39 years old with COVID-19, enrolled during active disease.

The chain employs TRBV28 and TRBJ1-1; perhaps TRBD1 as D (6 bases). This CDR3 region has 13 residues. In germline, CDR1 is MDHEN, CDR2 SYDVKM. Trimming stripped 9 bases from V and 1 base from J, with 12 bases between. CDR3: CASSTGKNTEAFF. CDR3 in DNA: TGTGCCAGTTCGACAGGTAAGAACACTGAAGCTTTCTTT.

This clone was detected once. The chain has TRBV7-2 and TRBJ2-1, with D maybe TRBD2 (5 bases). The germline gives CDR1 SGHTA, CDR2 FQGNSA. Trimming took 2 bases from V and 8 from J, leaving 16 bases between them. The CDR3 is 15 amino acids. CDR3 protein: CASSLNPGLQDEQFF. CDR3 coding DNA: TGTGCCAGCAGCTTAAATCCCGGACTTCAGGATGAGCAGTTCTTC.

This chain connects TRBV3-1 (or the pseudogene TRBV3-2) to TRBJ1-4; D perhaps matches TRBD1 (5 bases). This CDR3 is built from 13 residues. Germline CDR1 and CDR2: LGHDT and YNNKEL (reference sequence). V gave up 7 bases and J gave up 8 bases, with 14 bases separating them. Written as DNA, the CDR3 is TGTGCCAGCATGGGGGGGAACGGCGAAAAACTGTTTTTT. Translation: CASMGGNGEKLFF.

The chain joins TRBV5-1 to TRBJ2-5; 7 bases align to TRBD1. The trim removed 3 bases at V and 4 bases at J, leaving 12 bases unmatched. Germline CDR1 is SGHRS and CDR2 is YFSETQ. This CDR3 comprises 16 residues. The CDR3 nucleotides read TGCGCCAGCAGCTATCCTTCGACAGGGCGAGCAGAGACCCAGTACTTC. Its translation: CASSYPSTGRAETQYF.

The chain combines TRBV7-8 with TRBJ2-1, with D possibly being TRBD2 (5 bases). Trimming removed 4 bases at V and 4 bases at J, with 17 bases between. The CDR3 sequence is 16 residues long. Germline V CDR1 and CDR2: SGHVS, FQNEAQ. The CDR3 region has the DNA TGTGCCAGCAGCTCTAAGACTAACGTGGGTTACAATGAGCAGTTCTTC. Translation: CASSSKTNVGYNEQFF.

This rearrangement joins TRBV29-1 to TRBJ1-4; D may be TRBD1 (6 bases). The germline gives CDR1 SQVTM, CDR2 ANQGSEA. The CDR3 has 15 amino acids. V was trimmed by 6 bases and J by 5 bases, leaving 19 bases between them. The CDR3 DNA is TGCAGCGTCTCCACCGCGAGGGGGTTGAATGAAAAACTGTTTTTT. Translating gives CSVSTARGLNEKLFF.